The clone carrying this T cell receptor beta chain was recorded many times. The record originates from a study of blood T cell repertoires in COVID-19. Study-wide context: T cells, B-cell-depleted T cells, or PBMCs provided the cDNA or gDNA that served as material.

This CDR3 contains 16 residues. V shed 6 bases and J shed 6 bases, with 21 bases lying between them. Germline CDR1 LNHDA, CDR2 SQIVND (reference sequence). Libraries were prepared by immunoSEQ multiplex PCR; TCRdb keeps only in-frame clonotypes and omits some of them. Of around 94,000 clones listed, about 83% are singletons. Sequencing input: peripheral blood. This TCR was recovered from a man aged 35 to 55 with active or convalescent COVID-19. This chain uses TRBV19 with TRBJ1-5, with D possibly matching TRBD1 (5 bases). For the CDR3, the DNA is TGTGCCAGTAGCGCGGGGGGATACGAAAAGCGTCAGCCCCAGCATTTT. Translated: CASSAGGYEKRQPQHF. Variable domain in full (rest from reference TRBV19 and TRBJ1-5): DGGITQSPKYLFRKEGQNVTLSCEQNLNHDAMYWYRQDPGQGLRLIYYSQIVNDFQKGDIAEGYSVSREKKESFPLTVTSAQKNPTAFYLCASSAGGYEKRQPQHFGDGTRLSIL.